The 6 T cell receptor beta chains reported below all come from one sample, sequenced in a study of T-cell memory formation after mild COVID-19. TCRdb redid the calling of the 5' RACE reads with MiXCR, one entry per CDR3 protein. The table includes some 250,000 distinct CDR3 sequences, 8.5% to 9.5% detected once. Sequenced: PBMCs or a T cell subset sorted from them (not recorded which). The receptors originated from a man aged 18 to 29 who had mild COVID-19 (a few samples of this study predate the infection). Cell type and time point are not known.

This clonotype was counted many times. The rearrangement joins TRBV5-6 to TRBJ2-5, with unresolved D. The CDR3 covers 12 residues. CDR1 is SGHDT and CDR2 is YYEEEE in the germline V gene. Trimming left V 7 bases short and J 7 bases short, with 14 bases between. The CDR3 sequence is CASGRTSGTQYF. CDR3 DNA: TGTGCCAGCGGAAGAACTTCGGGGACCCAGTACTTC.

Only a few counts were recorded for this clonotype. The V and J genes are TRBV5-1 and TRBJ1-1; D gene unclear. The germline V and J ends were trimmed by 8 bases and 0 bases, with 14 bases remaining between them. Germline CDR1 and CDR2: SGHRS and YFSETQ. The CDR3 loop spans 14 amino acids. The CDR3 sequence is CASTLRTLNTEAFF. The CDR3 region has the DNA TGCGCCAGTACGCTCCGGACTCTGAACACTGAAGCTTTCTTT.

This clonotype was recorded at least ten times. The CDR3 nucleotides are TGTGCCAGCAGCTTGCTCGTCCAAGAGACCCAGTACTTC. This codes for CASSLLVQETQYF. V is TRBV7-2 and J is TRBJ2-5; D is unclear. Germline-derived CDR1 and CDR2 are SGHTA and FQGNSA. This CDR3 has 13 amino acids. With 3 bases removed from V and 1 base from J, the gap between germline ends came to 6 bases.

This chain uses TRBV12-3 or TRBV12-4 with TRBJ1-2; a possible D gene is TRBD1 (6 bases). The CDR3 has 12 residues. Trimming removed 3 bases at V and 7 bases at J, with 9 bases between. In DNA form, the CDR3 reads TGTGCCAGCAGTTTGAACAGGGCTGGCTACACCTTC. This encodes CASSLNRAGYTF.

This clonotype has more than one count but fewer than ten. V gene TRBV5-1 combines with J gene TRBJ1-1; TRBD1 matches 8 bases. Trimming cost V 0 bases and J 5 bases; bases outside gene matches: 6. The CDR3 loop spans 15 amino acids. The germline V gene has CDR1 SGHRS and CDR2 YFSETQ. The CDR3 DNA reads as TGCGCCAGCAGCTTGGCGGACAGGGACGTGACTGAAGCTTTCTTT. Residues: CASSLADRDVTEAFF.

This clonotype was observed a handful of times. The chain joins TRBV6-5 to TRBJ1-2; D is ambiguous. The CDR3 extends over 14 amino acids. V lost 0 bases, J lost 8 bases, and 13 bases lay in between. Germline values: CDR1 MNHEY, CDR2 SVGAGI. CDR3 nucleotides: TGTGCCAGCAGTTACTCAGGGATGGTAGGAGGCTACACCTTC. It yields the protein CASSYSGMVGGYTF.